This TCR beta chain derives from a study of blood T cells in healthy people across ages (dated by TCRdb to between 2015 and 2017). Background on the whole study: Template switching captured roughly one uniquely barcoded TCR beta cDNA molecule per two T cells in model experiments. To track age-related changes in TCR beta repertoire diversity, the study relied on deep sequencing normalized with unique cDNA molecular identifiers. The donors were divided into four age groups: young (average roughly 17 years), middle-aged (about 39), aged (about 61) and long-lived (82). To avoid experimental bias, donors of different ages were spread randomly across the sequencing lanes. Two additional independent replicas of 1 million unique cDNA reads from the same blood draw were analyzed for two donors (one aged 18 to 30 and one aged 80 or older).

Comment on this clonotype: Which antigen it targets is not known. No base qualities exist here, and no much larger clone lies one base off it.

Library construction relied on 5' RACE. Sequenced on an Illumina HiSeq 2500. A second PCR of roughly 6 to 11 cycles was run with a J-beta primer mix and a sample-barcoded 5' primer. A template-switch 5' adaptor carrying 12 random nucleotides introduced a unique molecular identifier onto each TCR beta cDNA molecule. Each sample yielded at least 2.5 million CDR3-containing paired-end reads. All of the RNA was converted into first-strand cDNA using the Mint cDNA synthesis kit, with a TRBC-specific oligonucleotide serving as the primer. Following uracil-DNA glycosylase treatment, all cDNA underwent a first 18-cycle PCR with the universal primers M1SS and BC2_uni_R. Under the source paper's analysis protocol: Normalization of each sample was performed by random selection of 1 million high-quality reads, each carrying a distinct molecular identifier. Instead of being binned into consensus sequences, reads that shared molecular identifiers were thrown out. CDR3 identification, clonotype clustering and error correction used MiTCR with a Q25 quality threshold and the strictest error-elimination algorithm. A nonparametric unseen species model with Euler transformation was used to estimate lower-bound total TCR beta diversity. The public reads were reprocessed in TCRdb via fastp at Q25 and MiXCR, keeping in-frame beta chains. Each CDR3 protein gets just one entry, which takes the most common genes and DNA from the rows behind it. The V and J calls come from TCRdb's annotation, not from the publication. For this sample the table gives about 970,000 distinct CDR3 sequences, of which about 53% were detected only once. Around 21% of the sample goes to the ten largest clones.

V loses 3 bases, J loses 1 base, and the germline ends lie 11 bases apart. The CDR3, from cysteine to phenylalanine, totals 15 residues. Only the CDR3 DNA stays, 45 bases, in frame from base 1. Based on the germline V gene, the CDR1 and CDR2 sequences are SGDLS and YYNGEE. Donors were 39 systemically healthy Caucasian individuals from Russia aged roughly 6 to 95 years. Each donor gave about 9.7 milliliters of peripheral blood, drawn into EDTA-treated Vacutainer tubes. PBMCs were isolated by Ficoll-Paque density-gradient centrifugation, with at least 6 million obtained per sample. Trizol reagent was used to extract total RNA from the PBMCs, yielding at least 5 micrograms per sample. For every donor, flow cytometry on a PBMC aliquot measured the percentage of naive CD45RAhigh/CD27high T cells. Overall study outcomes, separate from this receptor: The CMV infection status of donors was not known, potentially confounding age-related changes in expanded clonotypes. Bulk unsorted PBMC profiling prevented conclusive comparison of naive and antigen-experienced compartments. Estimates of total diversity from one million sequenced T cells were regarded as lower bounds and underestimates. A strong correlation was found between observed TCR beta diversity and the percentage of naive T cells measured by flow cytometry. Compared with the aged group, more naive CD4+ T cells, fewer expanded clones and increased TCR diversity were shown by the long-lived group, suggesting age selection. Observed TCR beta diversity per million T cells fell roughly linearly with age, and a significant reduction was already apparent by age roughly 40.

Sequenced sample: blood. The sequence is built from TRBV9 and TRBJ2-1, with a weak D call of TRBD2 (6 bases match). This receptor was taken from a woman in her sixties or seventies in good health. CDR3 sequence: CASSAGLQSYNEQFF. The bases read TGTGCCAGCAGCGCCGGACTACAATCCTACAATGAGCAGTTCTTC.